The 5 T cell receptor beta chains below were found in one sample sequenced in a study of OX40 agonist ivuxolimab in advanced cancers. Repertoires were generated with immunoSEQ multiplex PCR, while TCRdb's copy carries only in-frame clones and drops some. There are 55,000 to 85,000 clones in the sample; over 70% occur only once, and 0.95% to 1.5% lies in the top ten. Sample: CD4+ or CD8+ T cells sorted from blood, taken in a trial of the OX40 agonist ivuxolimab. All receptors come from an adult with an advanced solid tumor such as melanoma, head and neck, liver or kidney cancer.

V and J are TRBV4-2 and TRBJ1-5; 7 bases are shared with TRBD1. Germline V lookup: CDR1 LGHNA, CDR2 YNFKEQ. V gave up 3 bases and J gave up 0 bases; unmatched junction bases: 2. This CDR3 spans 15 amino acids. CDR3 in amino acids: CASSQGQYSNQPQHF. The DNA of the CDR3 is TGTGCCAGCAGCCAGGGACAGTATAGCAATCAGCCCCAGCATTTT.

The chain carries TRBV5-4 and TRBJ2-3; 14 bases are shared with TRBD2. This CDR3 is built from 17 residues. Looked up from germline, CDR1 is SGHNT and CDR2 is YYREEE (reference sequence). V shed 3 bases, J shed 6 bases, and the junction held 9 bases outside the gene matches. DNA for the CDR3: TGTGCCAGCAGCTCTGGACTAGCGGGGGGTCGGTGGGATACGCAGTATTTT. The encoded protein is CASSSGLAGGRWDTQYF.

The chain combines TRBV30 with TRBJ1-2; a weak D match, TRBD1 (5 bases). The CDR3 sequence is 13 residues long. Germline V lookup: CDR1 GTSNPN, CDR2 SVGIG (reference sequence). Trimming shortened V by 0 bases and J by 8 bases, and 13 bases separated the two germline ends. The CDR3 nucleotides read TGTGCCTGGAGTGTAAGATTAGGGGAAGGCTACACCTTC. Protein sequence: CAWSVRLGEGYTF.

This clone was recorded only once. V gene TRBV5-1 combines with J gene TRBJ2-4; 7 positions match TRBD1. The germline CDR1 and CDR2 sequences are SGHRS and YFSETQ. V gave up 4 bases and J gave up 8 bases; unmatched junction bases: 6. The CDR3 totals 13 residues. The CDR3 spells CASSERGQDIQYF. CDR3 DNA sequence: TGCGCCAGCAGCGAAAGGGGGCAGGACATTCAGTACTTC.

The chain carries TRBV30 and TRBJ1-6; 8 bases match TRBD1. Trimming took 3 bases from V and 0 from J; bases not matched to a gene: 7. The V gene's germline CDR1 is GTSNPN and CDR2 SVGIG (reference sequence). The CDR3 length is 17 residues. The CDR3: CAWRRQGALSYNSPLHF. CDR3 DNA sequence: TGTGCCTGGAGAAGGCAGGGGGCCCTCTCCTATAATTCACCCCTCCACTTT.